The 25 T cell receptor beta chains below come from one sample, sequenced in a study of T cells in Graves' hyperthyroidism and ophthalmopathy. Amplified TCR beta CDR3 regions derived from RNA transcripts. First-round RT-PCR targeting the TCR CDR3 was performed with the HTBI primer set. MiXCR, run by TCRdb on the multiplex PCR reads, gives a single entry per CDR3 protein. Of around 520,000 distinct CDR3 sequences in the sample, approximately 25% are singletons; the top ten hold about 11%. Specimen: blood. Receptors originate from a woman aged 25-40 years with Graves' ophthalmopathy.

In its sample, this clonotype was seen many times. The chain has TRBV6-1 and TRBJ1-1, with 11 bases aligning to TRBD1. Per germline, CDR1 MNHNS and CDR2 SASEGT. The CDR3 runs to 15 residues. V was pared by 8 bases and J by 2 bases, with 7 bases of the junction left unmatched. The CDR3 DNA sequence: TGTGCCAGCCAAATGGACAGGGGGCGCAACACTGAAGCTTTCTTT. Translation: CASQMDRGRNTEAFF.

This clonotype was seen repeatedly, ten times or more. The V gene is TRBV10-1, the J gene TRBJ2-5, with 10 bases identical to TRBD2. V gave up 7 bases and J gave up 1 base; unmatched junction bases: 12. The CDR3 covers 17 residues. The germline V gene encodes CDR1 WNHNN and CDR2 SYGVQD (reference sequence). In DNA, the CDR3 is TGCGCCAGCACCCCCAGACTAGCGGGCGGAGTCCAAGAGACCCAGTACTTC. This encodes CASTPRLAGGVQETQYF.

This clonotype was seen more than once but under ten times. The V gene is TRBV6-5, the J gene TRBJ1-1, with 7 bases aligning to TRBD1. The CDR3 loop spans 16 amino acids. V trimming: 0 bases; J trimming: 7 bases; junction bases outside the gene matches: 11. CDR1 is MNHEY and CDR2 is SVGAGI in the germline V gene. CDR3 in amino acids: CASSYSAGGSVYEAFF. CDR3 coding DNA: TGTGCCAGCAGTTACTCGGCAGGGGGGAGTGTCTATGAAGCTTTCTTT.

CDR3 region: CASSQDRSISYEQYF. The CDR3 DNA reads as TGCGCCAGCAGCCAAGATCGGTCGATCTCCTACGAGCAGTACTTC. The chain joins TRBV4-1 to TRBJ2-7; no reliable D call. Trimming took off 0 bases at V and 0 bases at J, with 9 bases between the two ends. Germline CDR1 MGHRA, CDR2 YSYEKL. This CDR3 has 15 amino acids.

This clonotype was counted at least ten times. The chain joins TRBV6-5 to TRBJ1-2; 12 positions agree with TRBD1. V shed 2 bases, J shed 4 bases, and the junction held 5 bases outside the gene matches. This CDR3 is built from 16 residues. From germline, CDR1 is MNHEY and CDR2 SVGAGI. The CDR3 reads CASSYLGTGGGYGYTF. CDR3 nucleotides: TGTGCCAGCAGTTACCTCGGGACAGGGGGCGGCTATGGCTACACCTTC.

This clonotype was counted at least ten times. The chain combines TRBV20-1 with TRBJ1-5; D not certain. There are 12 residues in the CDR3. Between the trimmed V and J ends, which lost 6 bases and 1 base, there was a span of 7 bases. Germline V gives CDR1 DFQATT, CDR2 SNEGSKA (reference sequence). Here the CDR3 reads CSADTSNQPQHF. CDR3 nucleotides: TGCAGTGCAGATACAAGCAATCAGCCCCAGCATTTT.

This clonotype was counted at least ten times. The rearrangement links TRBV7-2 to TRBJ1-5; D ambiguous. The CDR3 contains 13 residues. Germline V gene data show CDR1 as SGHTA and CDR2 as FQGNSA. V was shortened by 2 bases and J by 5 bases, with 7 bases between the two germline ends. As DNA, the CDR3 is TGTGCCAGCAGCTTAACCAACGATCAGCCCCAGCATTTT. Amino acids: CASSLTNDQPQHF.

The gene calls are TRBV12-3 or TRBV12-4 and TRBJ1-5; D perhaps matches TRBD1 (5 bases). V gave up 2 bases and J gave up 4 bases, with 9 bases separating them. The CDR3 is 14 residues long. The CDR3 sequence is CASSLKGPNQPQHF. DNA of the CDR3: TGTGCCAGCAGTTTAAAGGGGCCAAATCAGCCCCAGCATTTT.

J is TRBJ2-7 and V is TRBV28, with TRBD1 identical over 9 bases. Per the germline V gene, CDR1 is MDHEN and CDR2 is SYDVKM. This CDR3 contains 16 residues. Trimming removed 4 bases from V and 5 bases from J; junction bases left unmatched: 12. The CDR3 sequence: CASSYGSGTGIHEQYF. The DNA of the CDR3 is TGTGCCAGCAGTTATGGATCCGGGACAGGGATACACGAGCAGTACTTC.

This chain links TRBV28 with TRBJ2-7; D may be TRBD1 (6 bases). The CDR3 contains 15 residues. CDR1 and CDR2 (germline): MDHEN, SYDVKM. V lost 5 bases, J lost 0 bases, and 14 bases lay in between. The CDR3 region has the DNA TGTGCCAGCAGTCGGACAGCTAGACGCTCCTACGAGCAGTACTTC. Translation gives CASSRTARRSYEQYF.

This clonotype came up many times. The CDR3: CASRTGQVNGYTF. The CDR3 DNA is TGTGCCAGTAGAACGGGACAGGTTAATGGCTACACCTTC. The chain uses TRBV19 and TRBJ1-2; 8 bases map to TRBD1. Looked up from germline, CDR1 is LNHDA and CDR2 is SQIVND (reference sequence). This CDR3 is 13 amino acids long. J was trimmed by 6 bases and V by 6 bases; bases with no gene match: 6.

This clonotype showed up many times. The rearrangement joins TRBV14 to TRBJ2-5; 11 bases fit TRBD1. The CDR3 runs to 16 residues. V was pared by 0 bases and J by 5 bases, with 5 bases of the junction left unmatched. The germline V gene encodes CDR1 SGHDN and CDR2 FVKESK. Here the CDR3 reads CASSQDGQGARETQYF. CDR3 sequence (DNA): TGTGCCAGCAGCCAAGACGGACAGGGGGCGCGGGAGACCCAGTACTTC.

The V call is TRBV6-1, the J call TRBJ2-7; D is perhaps TRBD1 or TRBD2 (5 bases each). Looked up from germline, CDR1 is MNHNS and CDR2 is SASEGT. V was shortened by 7 bases and J by 2 bases, with 21 bases between the two germline ends. CDR3 length equals 16 residues. This CDR3 reads CASNHAVGTGPYEQYF. CDR3 in DNA: TGTGCCAGCAACCACGCCGTAGGGACGGGGCCCTACGAGCAGTACTTC.

Ten or more counts support this clonotype. The rearrangement links TRBV30 to TRBJ2-5, with D unclear. Trimming removed 0 bases from V and 7 bases from J, with 18 bases in between. Germline assignment: CDR1 GTSNPN and CDR2 SVGIG (reference sequence). The CDR3 runs 15 residues. DNA for the CDR3: TGTGCCTGGAGTGTTCGCGCCAGGCGGTCGTGGACCCAGTACTTC. Protein product: CAWSVRARRSWTQYF.

In this sample, this clonotype turned up many times. The chain joins TRBV6-5 to TRBJ2-5, with 12 bases identical to TRBD2. Germline V lookup: CDR1 MNHEY, CDR2 SVGAGI. The CDR3 loop spans 19 amino acids. V lost 2 bases and J lost 5; bases outside the gene matches: 15. The CDR3 sequence is CASSYASGTGGLAGETQYF. CDR3 DNA sequence: TGTGCCAGCAGTTACGCCTCCGGGACGGGGGGACTAGCGGGCGAGACCCAGTACTTC.

Concerning this clonotype: At one end, the junction sequence differs from germline, possibly due to a read error. The V gene is TRBV6-1, the J gene TRBJ2-2; the D gene is possibly TRBD2 (5 bases). Germline V gene sequence: CDR1 MNHNS, CDR2 SASEGT. This CDR3 is 15 amino acids long. CDR3 sequence: CASSGYSTNTGEPFF. As DNA, the CDR3 is TGTGCCAGCAGTGGGTACAGCACGAACACCGGGGAGCCGTTTTTT.

V is TRBV2 and J is TRBJ2-2; 11 bases fit TRBD2. This CDR3 comprises 16 residues. From germline, CDR1 is SNHLY and CDR2 FYNNEI. V trimming: 6 bases; J trimming: 3 bases; junction bases outside the gene matches: 6. The CDR3: CASSTSGSIDTGELFF. CDR3 nucleotides: TGTGCCAGCAGCACTAGCGGGAGTATCGACACCGGGGAGCTGTTTTTT.

The table lists this clonotype with many counts. The chain has TRBV12-3 or TRBV12-4 and TRBJ1-3; no reliable D call. Trimming shortened V by 6 bases and J by 0 bases, and 9 bases separated the two germline ends. This CDR3 has 14 residues. CDR3 region: CASSGGSSGNTIYF. CDR3 DNA: TGTGCCAGCAGCGGCGGGAGCTCTGGAAACACCATATATTTT.

The rearrangement links TRBV2 to TRBJ2-7; the D call may be TRBD1 or TRBD2 (7 bases each). The length of the CDR3 is 16 residues. CDR1 is SNHLY, CDR2 FYNNEI, per germline. V lost 8 bases and J lost 1, with 21 bases in between. The CDR3 loop is CASRVERDSPSYEQYF. The DNA of the CDR3 is TGTGCCAGCCGCGTCGAGCGGGACAGCCCTTCCTACGAGCAGTACTTC.

At least ten counts were recorded for this clonotype. The chain has TRBV7-8 and TRBJ2-5, with a possible D match to TRBD2 (6 bases). The V end was cut by 5 bases, the J end by 5 bases, with 15 bases between. Per germline, CDR1 SGHVS and CDR2 FQNEAQ. The CDR3 runs to 14 residues. DNA of the CDR3: TGTGCCAGCAGCCTCAGGAGGGTTATGGAGACCCAGTACTTC. Translated: CASSLRRVMETQYF.

This clonotype was counted between two and nine times. The chain is built from TRBV6-1 and TRBJ1-6, with a possible D match to TRBD1 (5 bases). In germline, CDR1 is MNHNS, CDR2 SASEGT. Trimming shortened V by 5 bases and J by 0 bases, and 11 bases separated the two germline ends. This CDR3 contains 16 residues. CDR3 in amino acids: CASSTTDDSYNSPLHF. The DNA for the CDR3 is TGTGCCAGCAGTACGACAGACGACTCCTATAATTCACCCCTCCACTTT.

The CDR3 sequence is CASSQEQRPSYEQYF. DNA of the CDR3: TGTGCCAGCAGCCAAGAACAGAGGCCCTCCTACGAGCAGTACTTC. V is TRBV4-2 and J is TRBJ2-7; D gene ambiguous. Trimming removed 0 bases at V and 0 bases at J, with 9 bases between. This CDR3 has 15 residues. Germline assignment: CDR1 LGHNA and CDR2 YNFKEQ.

This clonotype was seen a single time. The rearrangement uses TRBV15 and TRBJ1-6; no definite D call. V gave up 0 bases and J gave up 13 bases, with 10 bases separating them. The CDR3 covers 13 residues. Germline loops: CDR1 LNHNV, CDR2 YYDKDF (reference sequence). CDR3 residues: CATSRDEGGPLHF. The DNA for the CDR3 is TGTGCCACCAGCAGAGATGAGGGAGGGCCCCTCCACTTT.

Note on this clonotype: Just one base apart from a much larger clone, this may be a read error. The chain uses TRBV9 and TRBJ2-7; TRBD2 aligns across 9 bases. Germline CDR1 is SGDLS and CDR2 is YYNGEE. The CDR3 is made up of 15 amino acids. The CDR3 sequence: CASIVGGTSLYEQYF. CDR3 nucleotides: TGTGCCAGCATCGTAGGTGGGACTAGCCTCTACGAGCAGTACTTC.

This clonotype showed up many times. The rearrangement links TRBV7-6 to TRBJ1-1, with D perhaps TRBD1 (6 bases). The CDR3 runs to 14 residues. The ends were cut back, 3 bases at V and 2 bases at J, with 10 bases in the middle. Germline CDR1 reads SGHVS; CDR2 reads FNYEAQ. CDR3 DNA: TGTGCCAGCAGCTTCGGACAGAGTAACACTGAAGCTTTCTTT. Its protein is CASSFGQSNTEAFF.